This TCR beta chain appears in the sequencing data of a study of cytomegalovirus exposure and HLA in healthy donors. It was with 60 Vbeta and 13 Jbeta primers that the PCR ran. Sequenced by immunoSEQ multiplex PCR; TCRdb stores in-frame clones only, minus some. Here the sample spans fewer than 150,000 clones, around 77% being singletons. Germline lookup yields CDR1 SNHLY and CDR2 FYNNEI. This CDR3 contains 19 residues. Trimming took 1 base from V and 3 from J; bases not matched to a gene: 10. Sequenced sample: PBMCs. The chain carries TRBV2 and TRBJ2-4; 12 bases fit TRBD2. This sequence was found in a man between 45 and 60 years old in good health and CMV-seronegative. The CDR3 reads CASSEVGPSGRGVKNIQYF. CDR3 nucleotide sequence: TGTGCCAGCAGTGAAGTGGGACCTAGCGGGAGGGGGGTCAAAAACATTCAGTACTTC.